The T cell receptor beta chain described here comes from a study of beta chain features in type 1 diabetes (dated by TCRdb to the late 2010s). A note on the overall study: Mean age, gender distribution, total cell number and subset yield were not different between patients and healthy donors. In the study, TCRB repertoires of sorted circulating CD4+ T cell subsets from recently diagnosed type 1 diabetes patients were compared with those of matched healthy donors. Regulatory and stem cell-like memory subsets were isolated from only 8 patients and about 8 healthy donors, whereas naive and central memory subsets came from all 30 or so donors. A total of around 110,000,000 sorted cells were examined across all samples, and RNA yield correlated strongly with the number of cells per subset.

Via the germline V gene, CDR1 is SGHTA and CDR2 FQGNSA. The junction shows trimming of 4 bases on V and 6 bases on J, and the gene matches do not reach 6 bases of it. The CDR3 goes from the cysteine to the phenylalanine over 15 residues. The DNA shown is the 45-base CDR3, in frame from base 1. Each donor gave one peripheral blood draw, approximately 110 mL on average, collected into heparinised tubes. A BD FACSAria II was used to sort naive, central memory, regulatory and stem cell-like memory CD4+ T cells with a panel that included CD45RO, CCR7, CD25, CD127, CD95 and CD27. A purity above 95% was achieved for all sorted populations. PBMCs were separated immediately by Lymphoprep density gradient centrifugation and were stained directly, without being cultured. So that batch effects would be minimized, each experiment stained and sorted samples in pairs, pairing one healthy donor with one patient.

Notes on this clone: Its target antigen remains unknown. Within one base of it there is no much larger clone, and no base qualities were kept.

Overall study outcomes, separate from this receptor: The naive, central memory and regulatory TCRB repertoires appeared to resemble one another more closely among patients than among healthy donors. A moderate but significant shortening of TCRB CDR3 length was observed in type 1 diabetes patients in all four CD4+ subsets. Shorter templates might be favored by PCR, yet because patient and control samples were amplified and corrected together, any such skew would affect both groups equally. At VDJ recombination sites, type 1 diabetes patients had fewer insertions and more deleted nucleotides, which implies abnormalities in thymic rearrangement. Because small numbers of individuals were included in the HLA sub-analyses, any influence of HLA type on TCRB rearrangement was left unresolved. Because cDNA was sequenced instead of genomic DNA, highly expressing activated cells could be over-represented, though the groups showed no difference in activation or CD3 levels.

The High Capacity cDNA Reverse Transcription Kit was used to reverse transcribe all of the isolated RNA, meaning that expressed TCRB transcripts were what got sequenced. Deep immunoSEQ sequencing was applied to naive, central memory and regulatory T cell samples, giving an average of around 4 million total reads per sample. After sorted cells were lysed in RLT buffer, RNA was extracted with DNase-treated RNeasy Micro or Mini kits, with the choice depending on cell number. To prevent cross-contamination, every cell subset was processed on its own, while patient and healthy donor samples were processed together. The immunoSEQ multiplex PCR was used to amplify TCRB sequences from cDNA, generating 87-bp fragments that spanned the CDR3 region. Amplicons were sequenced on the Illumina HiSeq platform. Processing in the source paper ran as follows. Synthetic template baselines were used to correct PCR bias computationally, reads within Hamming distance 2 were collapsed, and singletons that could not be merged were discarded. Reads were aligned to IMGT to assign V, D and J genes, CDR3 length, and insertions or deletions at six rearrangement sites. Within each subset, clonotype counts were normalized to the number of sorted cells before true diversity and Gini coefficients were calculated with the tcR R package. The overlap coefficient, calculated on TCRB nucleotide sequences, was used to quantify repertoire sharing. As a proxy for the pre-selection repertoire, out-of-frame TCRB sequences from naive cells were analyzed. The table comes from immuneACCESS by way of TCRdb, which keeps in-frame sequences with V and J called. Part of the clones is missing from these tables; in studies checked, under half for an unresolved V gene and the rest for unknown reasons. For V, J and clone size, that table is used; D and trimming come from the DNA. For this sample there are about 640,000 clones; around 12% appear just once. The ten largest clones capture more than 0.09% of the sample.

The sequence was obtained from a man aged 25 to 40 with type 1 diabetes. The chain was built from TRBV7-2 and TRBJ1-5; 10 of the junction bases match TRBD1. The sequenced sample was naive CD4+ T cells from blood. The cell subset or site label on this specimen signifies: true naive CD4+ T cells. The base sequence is TGTGCCAGCAGCTCCGACAGGGGGCTTGGTCAGCCCCAGCATTTT. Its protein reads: CASSSDRGLGQPQHF.